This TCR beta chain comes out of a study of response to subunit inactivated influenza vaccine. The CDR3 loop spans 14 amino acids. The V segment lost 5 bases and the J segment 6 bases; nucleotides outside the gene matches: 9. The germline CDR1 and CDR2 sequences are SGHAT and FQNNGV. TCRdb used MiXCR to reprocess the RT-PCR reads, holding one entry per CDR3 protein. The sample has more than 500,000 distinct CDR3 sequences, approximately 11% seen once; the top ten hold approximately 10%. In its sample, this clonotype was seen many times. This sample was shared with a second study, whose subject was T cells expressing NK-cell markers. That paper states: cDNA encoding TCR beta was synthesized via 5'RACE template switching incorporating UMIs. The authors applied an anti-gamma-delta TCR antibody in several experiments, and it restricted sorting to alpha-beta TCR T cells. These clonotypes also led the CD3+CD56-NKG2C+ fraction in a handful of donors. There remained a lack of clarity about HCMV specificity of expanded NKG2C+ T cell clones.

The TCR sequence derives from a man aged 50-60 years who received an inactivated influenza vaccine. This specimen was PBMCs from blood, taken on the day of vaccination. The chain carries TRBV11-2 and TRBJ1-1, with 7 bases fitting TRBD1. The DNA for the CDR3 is TGTGCCAGCAGCACGGATGGGCAGGGGGCTGAAGCTTTCTTT. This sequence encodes CASSTDGQGAEAFF.